This TCR beta chain was profiled in a study of T-cell reconstitution after alpha-beta-depleted transplantation in children. Study-level results: Reportedly, alpha-beta T cells present about two months post-transplant originated from several hundred expanded clones of graft origin. Recipient T cells and thymic progenitors that survived gave rise to the high TCRbeta diversity observed at day 60 in some patients. The authors attributed T-cell counts and diversity one year after transplant mostly to newly produced T cells.

CDR3 length: 16 amino acids. J lost 2 bases, V lost 3 bases, and 5 bases had no gene match. CDR1 KGHSH and CDR2 LQKENI come from the germline V gene. A note on this clonotype: Its antigen is unidentified.

The library targeted TCRbeta and was prepared with unique molecular identifiers. TCRdb recomputed calls from the PCR reads with MiXCR, one row per CDR3 protein. Seen here are 250,000 to 300,000 distinct CDR3 sequences, around 7.3% observed once, and the top ten hold 8.5% to 9.5%. Here the sequenced sample was peripheral blood, taken 360 days after TCRalphabeta/CD19-depleted stem cell transplant. The receptor was isolated from a female patient aged 2 to 10 who had a stem cell transplant for Fanconi anemia, so the T cells may come from the graft donor. This sequence joins TRBV18 and TRBJ2-5; 11 bases match TRBD2. The CDR3 loop reads CASSPRLAGIQETQYF. The CDR3 DNA reads TGTGCCAGCTCACCGAGACTAGCGGGGATACAAGAGACCCAGTACTTC.